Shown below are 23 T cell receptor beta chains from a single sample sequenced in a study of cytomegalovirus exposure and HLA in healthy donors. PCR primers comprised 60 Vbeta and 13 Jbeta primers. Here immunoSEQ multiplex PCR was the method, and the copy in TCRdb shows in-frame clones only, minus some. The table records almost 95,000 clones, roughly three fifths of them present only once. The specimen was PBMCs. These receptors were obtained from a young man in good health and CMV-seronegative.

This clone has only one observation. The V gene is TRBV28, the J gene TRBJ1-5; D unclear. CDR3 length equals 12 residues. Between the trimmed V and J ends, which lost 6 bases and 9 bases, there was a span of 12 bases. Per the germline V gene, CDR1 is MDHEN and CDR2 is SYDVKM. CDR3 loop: CASRRARRPQHF. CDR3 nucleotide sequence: TGTGCCAGCAGGAGAGCCCGAAGGCCCCAGCATTTT.

CDR3 loop: CASSIVSGLNEQFF. DNA for the CDR3: TGTGCCAGTAGTATAGTTAGCGGGCTCAATGAGCAGTTCTTC. The chain is built from TRBV19 and TRBJ2-1, with 7 bases aligning to TRBD2. Per the germline V gene, CDR1 is LNHDA and CDR2 is SQIVND (reference sequence). The trim removed 1 base at V and 6 bases at J, leaving 3 bases unmatched. The length of the CDR3 is 14 residues.

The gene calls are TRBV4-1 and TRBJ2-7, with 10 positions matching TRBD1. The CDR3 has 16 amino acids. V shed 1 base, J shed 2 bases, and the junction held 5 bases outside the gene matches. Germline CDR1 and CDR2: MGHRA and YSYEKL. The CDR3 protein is CASSQAPGTGAYEQYF. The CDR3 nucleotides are TGCGCCAGCAGCCAAGCACCCGGGACAGGGGCCTACGAGCAGTACTTC.

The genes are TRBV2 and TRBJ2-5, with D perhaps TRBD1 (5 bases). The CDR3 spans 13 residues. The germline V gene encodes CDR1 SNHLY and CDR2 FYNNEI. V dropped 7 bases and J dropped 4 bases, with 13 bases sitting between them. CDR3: CASKGLSGETQYF. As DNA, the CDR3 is TGTGCCAGCAAGGGGCTATCGGGAGAGACCCAGTACTTC.

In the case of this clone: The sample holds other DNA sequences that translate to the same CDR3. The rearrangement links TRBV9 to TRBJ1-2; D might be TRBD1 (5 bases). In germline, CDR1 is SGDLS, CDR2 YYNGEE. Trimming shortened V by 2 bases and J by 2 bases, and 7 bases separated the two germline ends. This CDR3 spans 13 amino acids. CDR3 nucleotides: TGTGCCAGCAGCGTCGACAGCAACTATGGCTACACCTTC. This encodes CASSVDSNYGYTF.

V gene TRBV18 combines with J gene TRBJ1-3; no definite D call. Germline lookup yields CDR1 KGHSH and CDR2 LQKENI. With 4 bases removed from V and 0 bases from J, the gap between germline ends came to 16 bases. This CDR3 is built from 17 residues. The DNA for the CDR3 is TGTGCCAGCTCACTGGGCGGAGGACCCTACTCTGGAAACACCATATATTTT. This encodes CASSLGGGPYSGNTIYF.

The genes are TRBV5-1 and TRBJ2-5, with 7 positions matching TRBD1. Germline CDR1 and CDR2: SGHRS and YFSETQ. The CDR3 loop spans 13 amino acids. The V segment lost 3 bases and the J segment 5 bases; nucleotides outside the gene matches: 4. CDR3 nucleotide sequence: TGCGCCAGCAGCTCGGGACAGCGGGAGACCCAGTACTTC. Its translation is CASSSGQRETQYF.

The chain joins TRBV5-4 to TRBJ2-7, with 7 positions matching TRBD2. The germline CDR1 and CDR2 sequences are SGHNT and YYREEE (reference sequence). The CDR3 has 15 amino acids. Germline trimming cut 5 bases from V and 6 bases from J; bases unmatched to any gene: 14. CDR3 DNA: TGTGCCAGCAGTCTTGCTAGCGGCCAGGTCGGCGAGCAGTACTTC. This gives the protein CASSLASGQVGEQYF.

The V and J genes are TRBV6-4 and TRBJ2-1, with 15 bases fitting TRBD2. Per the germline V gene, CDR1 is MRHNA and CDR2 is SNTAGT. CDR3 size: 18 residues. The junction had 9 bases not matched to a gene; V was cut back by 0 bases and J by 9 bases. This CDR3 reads CASSDSSRTSGRALEQFF. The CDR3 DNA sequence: TGTGCCAGCAGTGACTCGAGTAGGACTAGCGGGAGGGCCCTTGAGCAGTTCTTC.

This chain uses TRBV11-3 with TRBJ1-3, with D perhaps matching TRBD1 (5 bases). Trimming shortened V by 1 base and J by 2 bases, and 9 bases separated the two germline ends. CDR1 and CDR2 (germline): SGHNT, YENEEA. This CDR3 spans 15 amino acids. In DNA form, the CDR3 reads TGTGCCAGCAGCTTAGGAGCAGGGACTGGAAACACCATATATTTT. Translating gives CASSLGAGTGNTIYF.

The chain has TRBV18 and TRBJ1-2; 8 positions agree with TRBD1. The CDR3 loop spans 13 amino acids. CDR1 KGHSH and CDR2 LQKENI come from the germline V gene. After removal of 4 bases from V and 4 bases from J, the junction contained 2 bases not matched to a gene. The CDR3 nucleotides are TGTGCCAGCTCACAAGGACAGGGCTATGGCTACACCTTC. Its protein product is CASSQGQGYGYTF.

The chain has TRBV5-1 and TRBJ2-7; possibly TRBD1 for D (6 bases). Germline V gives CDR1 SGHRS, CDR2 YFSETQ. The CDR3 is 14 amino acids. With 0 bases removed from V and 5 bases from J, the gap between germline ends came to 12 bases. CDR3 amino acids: CASSLAHRANEQYF. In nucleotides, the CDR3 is TGCGCCAGCAGCTTGGCCCACAGGGCTAACGAGCAGTACTTC.

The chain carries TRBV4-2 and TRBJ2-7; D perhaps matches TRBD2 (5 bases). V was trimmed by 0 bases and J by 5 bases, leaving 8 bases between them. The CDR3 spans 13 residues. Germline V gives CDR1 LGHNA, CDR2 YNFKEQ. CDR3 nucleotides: TGTGCCAGCAGCCAAGATGACGGGAACGAGCAGTACTTC. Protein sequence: CASSQDDGNEQYF.

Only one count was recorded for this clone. The CDR3 reads CASSLLWLTSPKSYNEQFF. The CDR3 DNA follows: TGTGCCAGCAGCTTACTTTGGCTGACTAGTCCTAAATCCTACAATGAGCAGTTCTTC. The V and J genes are TRBV7-8 and TRBJ2-1; D may be TRBD2 (6 bases). The CDR3 extends over 19 amino acids. V was trimmed by 2 bases and J by 1 base, leaving 21 bases between them. Germline CDR1 is SGHVS and CDR2 is FQNEAQ.

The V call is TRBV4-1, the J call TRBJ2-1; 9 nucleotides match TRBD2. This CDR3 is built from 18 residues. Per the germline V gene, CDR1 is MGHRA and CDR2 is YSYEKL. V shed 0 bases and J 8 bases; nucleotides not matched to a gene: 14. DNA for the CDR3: TGCGCCAGCAGCCAAGAGATCAGGGCGGGAGGGCCTGGCGATGAGCAGTTCTTC. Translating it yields CASSQEIRAGGPGDEQFF.

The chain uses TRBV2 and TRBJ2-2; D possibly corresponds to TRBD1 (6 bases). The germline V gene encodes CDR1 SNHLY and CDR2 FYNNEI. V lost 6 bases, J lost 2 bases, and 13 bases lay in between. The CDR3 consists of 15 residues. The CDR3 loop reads CASRAGASNTGELFF. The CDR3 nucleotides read TGTGCCAGCAGGGCAGGGGCGAGTAACACCGGGGAGCTGTTTTTT.

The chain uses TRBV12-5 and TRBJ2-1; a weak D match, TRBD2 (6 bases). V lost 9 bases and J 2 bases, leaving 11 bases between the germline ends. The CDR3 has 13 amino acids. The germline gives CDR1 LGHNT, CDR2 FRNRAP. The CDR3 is CASGGSPYNEQFF. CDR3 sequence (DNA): TGTGCTAGCGGAGGGTCCCCCTACAATGAGCAGTTCTTC.

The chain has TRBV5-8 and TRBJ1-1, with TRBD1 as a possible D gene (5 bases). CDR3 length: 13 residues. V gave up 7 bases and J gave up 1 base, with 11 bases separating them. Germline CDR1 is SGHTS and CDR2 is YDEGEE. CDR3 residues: CASLLDKNTEAFF. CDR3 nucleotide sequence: TGTGCCAGCCTGCTGGACAAGAACACTGAAGCTTTCTTT.

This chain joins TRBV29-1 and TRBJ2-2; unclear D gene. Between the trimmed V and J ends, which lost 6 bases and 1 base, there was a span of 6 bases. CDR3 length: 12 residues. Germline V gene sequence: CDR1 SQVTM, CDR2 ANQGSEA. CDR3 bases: TGCAGCGTCCAACTGAACACCGGGGAGCTGTTTTTT. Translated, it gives CSVQLNTGELFF.

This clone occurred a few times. CDR3 loop: CASSLVGQTNYGYTF. The CDR3 DNA sequence: TGTGCCAGCAGCTTAGTGGGACAGACAAACTATGGCTACACCTTC. The chain joins TRBV7-2 to TRBJ1-2, with 7 nucleotides matching TRBD1. V lost 1 base and J lost 2; bases outside the gene matches: 4. Per germline, CDR1 SGHTA and CDR2 FQGNSA. This CDR3 has 15 amino acids.

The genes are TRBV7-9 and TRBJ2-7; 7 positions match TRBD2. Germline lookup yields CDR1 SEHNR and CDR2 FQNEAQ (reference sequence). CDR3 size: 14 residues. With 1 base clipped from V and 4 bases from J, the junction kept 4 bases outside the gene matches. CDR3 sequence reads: CASSLGGREYEQYF. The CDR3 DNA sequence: TGTGCCAGCAGCTTAGGGGGGAGGGAGTACGAGCAGTACTTC.

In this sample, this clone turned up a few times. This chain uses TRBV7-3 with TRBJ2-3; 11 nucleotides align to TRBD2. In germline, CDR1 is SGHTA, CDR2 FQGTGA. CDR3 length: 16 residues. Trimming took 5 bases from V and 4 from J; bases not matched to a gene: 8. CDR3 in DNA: TGTGCCAGCAGCCCATTACTAGCGGGAGTGTCAGATACGCAGTATTTT. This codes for CASSPLLAGVSDTQYF. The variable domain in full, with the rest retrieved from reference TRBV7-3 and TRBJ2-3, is GAGVSQTPSNKVTEKGKYVELRCDPISGHTALYWYRQSLGQGPEFLIYFQGTGAADDSGLPNDRFFAVRPEGSVSTLKIQRTERGDSAVYLCASSPLLAGVSDTQYFGPGTRLTVL.

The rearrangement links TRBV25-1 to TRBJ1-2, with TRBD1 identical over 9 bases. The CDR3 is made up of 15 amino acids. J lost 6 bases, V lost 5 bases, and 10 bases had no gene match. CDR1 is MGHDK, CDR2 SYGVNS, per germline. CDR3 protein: CASSSRDRVADGYTF. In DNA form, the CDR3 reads TGTGCCAGCAGTTCCCGGGACAGGGTTGCGGATGGCTACACCTTC.